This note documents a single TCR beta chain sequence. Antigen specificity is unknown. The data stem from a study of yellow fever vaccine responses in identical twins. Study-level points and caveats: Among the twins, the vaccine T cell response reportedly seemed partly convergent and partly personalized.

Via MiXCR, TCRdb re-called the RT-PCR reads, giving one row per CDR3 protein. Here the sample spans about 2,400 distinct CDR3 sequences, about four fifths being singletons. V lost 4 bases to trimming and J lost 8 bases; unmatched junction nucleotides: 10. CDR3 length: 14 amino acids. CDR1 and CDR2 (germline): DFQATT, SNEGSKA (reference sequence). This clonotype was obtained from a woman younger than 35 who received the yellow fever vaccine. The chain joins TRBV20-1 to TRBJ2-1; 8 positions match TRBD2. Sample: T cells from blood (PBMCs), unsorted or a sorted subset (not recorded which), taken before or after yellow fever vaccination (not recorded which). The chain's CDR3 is CSAIPGAGVDEQFF. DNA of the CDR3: TGCAGTGCTATCCCAGGAGCGGGAGTTGATGAGCAGTTCTTC.